This T cell receptor (beta chain) was retrieved from a study of shared clonotypes between healthy human individuals. General study findings and limits: Estimated richness was generally greater in naive than memory subsets.

V lost 0 bases and J lost 4, with 8 bases in between. The V gene's germline CDR1 is SGHRS and CDR2 YFSETQ. This CDR3 contains 14 residues. Repertoires were generated with immunoSEQ multiplex PCR, while TCRdb's copy carries only in-frame clones and drops some. Altogether 2,500,000 or so clones are present, 85% to 95% being singletons, with the ten largest covering more than 0.35%. In regard to this clone: The antigen remains undetermined. Other DNA sequences from this sample encode an identical CDR3 as well.

The TCR sequence derives from a man between 18 and 35 years old in good health. Some clones in this sample may be carry-over from other donors' samples. The specimen sequenced was naive CD4+ T cells from PBMCs. As to subset: CD45RA+ positively selected. The rearrangement joins TRBV5-1 to TRBJ1-3; possible D gene TRBD1, 6 bases. The CDR3: CASSLAGDGNTIYF. The DNA of the CDR3 is TGCGCCAGCAGCTTGGCAGGGGACGGAAACACCATATATTTT.